This T cell receptor beta chain was observed in a study of cytomegalovirus exposure and HLA in healthy donors. The CDR3 has 13 amino acids. CDR1 and CDR2 (germline): MNHEY, SVGAGI. The V end was cut by 4 bases, the J end by 9 bases, with 13 bases between. The PCR contained 60 Vbeta and 13 Jbeta primers. The repertoire was sequenced with immunoSEQ multiplex PCR; TCRdb's copy has only in-frame clones and lacks some. Of about 130,000 clones listed, around 80% were seen once; the top ten hold roughly 1.8%. Sequencing used PBMCs. The clonotype was recovered from a woman between 50 and 59 years old in good health and CMV-seronegative. The V call is TRBV6-5, the J call TRBJ2-1; D is uncertain. The CDR3 spells CASSSTPKREQFF. In DNA, the CDR3 is TGTGCCAGCAGTTCGACTCCTAAGCGTGAGCAGTTCTTC.